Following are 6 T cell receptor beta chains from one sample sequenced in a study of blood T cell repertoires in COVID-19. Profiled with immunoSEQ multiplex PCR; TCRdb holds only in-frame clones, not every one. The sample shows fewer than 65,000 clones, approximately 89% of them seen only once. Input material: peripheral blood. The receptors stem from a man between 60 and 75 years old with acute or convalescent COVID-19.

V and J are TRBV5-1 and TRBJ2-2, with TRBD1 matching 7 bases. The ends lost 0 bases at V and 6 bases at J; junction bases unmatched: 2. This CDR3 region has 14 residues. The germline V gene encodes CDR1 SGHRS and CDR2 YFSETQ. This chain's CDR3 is CASSLEGAAGELFF. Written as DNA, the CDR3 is TGCGCCAGCAGCTTGGAGGGGGCTGCCGGGGAGCTGTTTTTT.

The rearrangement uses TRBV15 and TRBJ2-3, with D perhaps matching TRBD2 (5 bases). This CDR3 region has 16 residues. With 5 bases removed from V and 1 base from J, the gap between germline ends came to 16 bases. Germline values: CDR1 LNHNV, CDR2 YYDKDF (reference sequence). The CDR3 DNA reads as TGTGCCACCAGCCCTTCGAGGGTCTTGGGCACAGATACGCAGTATTTT. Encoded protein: CATSPSRVLGTDTQYF.

In DNA, the CDR3 is TGTGCCAGCAGTTTGGGCCAGGGGGAAGGCTACACCTTC. Protein sequence: CASSLGQGEGYTF. The chain links TRBV28 to TRBJ1-2; 7 bases map to TRBD1. Germline CDR1 is MDHEN and CDR2 is SYDVKM. CDR3 length: 13 residues. The V segment lost 3 bases and the J segment 8 bases; nucleotides outside the gene matches: 6.

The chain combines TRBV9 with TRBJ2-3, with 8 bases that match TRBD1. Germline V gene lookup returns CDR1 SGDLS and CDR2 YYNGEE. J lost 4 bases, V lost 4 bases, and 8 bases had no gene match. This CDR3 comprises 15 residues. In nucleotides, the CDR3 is TGTGCCAGCAGCACCGGACAGGGTGCCGCAGATACGCAGTATTTT. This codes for CASSTGQGAADTQYF.

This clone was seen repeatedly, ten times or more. CDR3 bases: TGCGCCAGCAGCTCAGGGGTGGCGGGGGAGCTGTTTTTT. Amino acids: CASSSGVAGELFF. J is TRBJ2-2 and V is TRBV5-1; tentative D call: TRBD1 (6 bases). The V end was cut by 3 bases, the J end by 8 bases, with 11 bases between. CDR1 and CDR2 (germline): SGHRS, YFSETQ. This CDR3 is built from 13 residues.

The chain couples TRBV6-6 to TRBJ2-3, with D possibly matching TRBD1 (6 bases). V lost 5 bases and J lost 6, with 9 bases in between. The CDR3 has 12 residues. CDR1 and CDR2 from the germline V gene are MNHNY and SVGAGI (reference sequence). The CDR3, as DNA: TGTGCCAGCAGTCCCGACAGGGATACGCAGTATTTT. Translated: CASSPDRDTQYF.